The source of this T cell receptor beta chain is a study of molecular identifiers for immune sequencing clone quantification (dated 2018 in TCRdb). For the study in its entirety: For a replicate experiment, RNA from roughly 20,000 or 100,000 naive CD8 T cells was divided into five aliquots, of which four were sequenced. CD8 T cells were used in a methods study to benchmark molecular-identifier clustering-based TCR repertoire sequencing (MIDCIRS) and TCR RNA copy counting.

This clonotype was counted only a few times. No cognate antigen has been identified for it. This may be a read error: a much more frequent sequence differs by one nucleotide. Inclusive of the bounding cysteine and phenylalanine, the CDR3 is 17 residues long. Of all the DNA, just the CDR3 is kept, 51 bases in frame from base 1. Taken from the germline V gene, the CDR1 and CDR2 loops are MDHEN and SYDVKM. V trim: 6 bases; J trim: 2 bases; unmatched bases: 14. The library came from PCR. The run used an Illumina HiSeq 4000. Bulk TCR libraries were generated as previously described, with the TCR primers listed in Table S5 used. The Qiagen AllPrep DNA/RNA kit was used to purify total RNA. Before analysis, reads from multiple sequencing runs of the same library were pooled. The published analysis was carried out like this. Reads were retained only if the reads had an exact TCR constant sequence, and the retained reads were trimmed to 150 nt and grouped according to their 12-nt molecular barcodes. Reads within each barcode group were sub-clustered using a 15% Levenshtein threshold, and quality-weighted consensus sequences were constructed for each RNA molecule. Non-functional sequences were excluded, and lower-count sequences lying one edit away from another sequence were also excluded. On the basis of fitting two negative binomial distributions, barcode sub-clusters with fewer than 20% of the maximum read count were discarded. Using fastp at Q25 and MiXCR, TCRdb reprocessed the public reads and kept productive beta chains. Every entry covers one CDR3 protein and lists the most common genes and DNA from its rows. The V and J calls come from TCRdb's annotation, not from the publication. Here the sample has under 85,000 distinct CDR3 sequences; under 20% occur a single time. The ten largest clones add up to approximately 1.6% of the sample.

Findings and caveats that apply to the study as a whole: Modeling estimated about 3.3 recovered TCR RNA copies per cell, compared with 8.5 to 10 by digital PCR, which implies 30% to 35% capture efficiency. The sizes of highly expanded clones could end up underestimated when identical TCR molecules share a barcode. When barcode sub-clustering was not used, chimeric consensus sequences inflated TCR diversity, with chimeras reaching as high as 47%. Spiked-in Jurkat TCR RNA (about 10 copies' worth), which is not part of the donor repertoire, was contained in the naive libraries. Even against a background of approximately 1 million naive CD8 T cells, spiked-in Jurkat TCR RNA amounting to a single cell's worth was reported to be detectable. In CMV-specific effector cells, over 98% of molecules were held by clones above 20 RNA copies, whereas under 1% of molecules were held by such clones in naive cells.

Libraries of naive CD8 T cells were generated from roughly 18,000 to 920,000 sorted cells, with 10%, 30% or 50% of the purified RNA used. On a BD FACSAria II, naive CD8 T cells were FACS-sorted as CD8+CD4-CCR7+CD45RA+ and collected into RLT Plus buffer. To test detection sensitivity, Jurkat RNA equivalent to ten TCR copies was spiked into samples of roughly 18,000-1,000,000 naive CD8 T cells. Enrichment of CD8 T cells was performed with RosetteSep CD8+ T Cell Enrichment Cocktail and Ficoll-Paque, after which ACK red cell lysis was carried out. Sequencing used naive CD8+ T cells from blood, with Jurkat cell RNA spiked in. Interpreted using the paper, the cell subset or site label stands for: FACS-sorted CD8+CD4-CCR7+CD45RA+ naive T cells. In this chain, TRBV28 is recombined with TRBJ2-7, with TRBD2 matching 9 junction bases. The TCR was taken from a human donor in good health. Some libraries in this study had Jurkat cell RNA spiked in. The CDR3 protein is CASSPPLRLAVTYEQYF. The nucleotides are TGTGCCAGCAGCCCACCCCTCCGACTAGCGGTTACCTACGAGCAGTACTTC.